The 28 T cell receptor beta chains in this list originate from one sample, sequenced in a study of cytomegalovirus exposure and HLA in healthy donors listed by TCRdb under 2017. Library construction relied on the immunoSEQ multiplex PCR assay. A mixture of 60 forward primers for TCR Vbeta segments and 13 reverse primers for TCR Jbeta segments was used in the multiplex PCR. TCRdb obtained this table from immuneACCESS and retained in-frame rearrangements with V and J assigned. These tables miss some clones; where compared with another copy, unresolved V genes account for less than half of the shortfall, and the remainder is unexplained. The sample yields approximately 150,000 clones; over 75% were counted once. The ten largest make up 2.9% of the sample. Input material: PBMCs. These receptors originate from a woman in her twenties or thirties in good health and CMV-seronegative.

The chain joins TRBV5-8 to TRBJ1-5; D not resolved. CDR3 size: 13 residues. Germline CDR1 is SGHTS and CDR2 is YDEGEE. V was clipped by 2 bases and J by 5 bases, with 8 bases between them. CDR3 in amino acids: CASSFESDQPQHF. Written as DNA, the CDR3 is TGTGCCAGCAGCTTCGAGAGTGATCAGCCCCAGCATTTT.

The chain is built from TRBV5-1 and TRBJ2-6; 10 bases line up with TRBD1. Trimming took 4 bases from V and 4 from J; bases not matched to a gene: 8. The CDR3 is made up of 17 amino acids. Germline assignment: CDR1 SGHRS and CDR2 YFSETQ. CDR3 DNA sequence: TGCGCCAGCAGCCCCCTGGACAGGGGGGCGGGGGCCAACGTCCTGACTTTC. Its translation: CASSPLDRGAGANVLTF.

CDR3 coding DNA: TGTGCCAGCAGCCAAAATAGGGGGTGGACTGAAGCTTTCTTT. This codes for CASSQNRGWTEAFF. The chain employs TRBV14 and TRBJ1-1, with a tentative D call TRBD1 (6 bases). Germline CDR1 reads SGHDN; CDR2 reads FVKESK. The CDR3 contains 14 residues. Trimming took 2 bases from V and 5 from J, leaving 12 bases between them.

This clone occurred once. The CDR3 protein is CASSLVFGGTSTGEQFF. The CDR3 DNA reads as TGTGCCAGCAGCTTAGTGTTTGGAGGGACTAGTACGGGTGAGCAGTTCTTC. J is TRBJ2-1 and V is TRBV7-2; 8 bases are a match to TRBD2. The CDR3 extends over 17 amino acids. Germline CDR1 is SGHTA and CDR2 is FQGNSA. The V segment lost 1 base and the J segment 9 bases; nucleotides outside the gene matches: 14.

The chain has TRBV7-2 and TRBJ1-2; possible D gene TRBD1, 5 bases. V was shortened by 5 bases and J by 5 bases, with 15 bases between the two germline ends. The CDR3 has 14 residues. The germline V gene has CDR1 SGHTA and CDR2 FQGNSA. The CDR3 DNA sequence: TGTGCCAGCAGCCCGGCGGGACGGGAATATGGCTACACCTTC. Protein product: CASSPAGREYGYTF.

The rearrangement uses TRBV28 and TRBJ2-1; D is unresolved. The V end lost 5 bases, the J end lost 9 bases, and 17 bases lay between the germline ends. Germline assignment: CDR1 MDHEN and CDR2 SYDVKM. The length of the CDR3 is 14 residues. In DNA form, the CDR3 reads TGTGCCAGCAGTCTCGACTGGCCCAGCGCTGAGCAGTTCTTC. Amino acids: CASSLDWPSAEQFF.

The chain employs TRBV28 and TRBJ1-4, with D tentatively TRBD1 (5 bases). V lost 5 bases to trimming and J lost 8 bases, with 15 bases between them. This CDR3 spans 14 amino acids. The germline V gene has CDR1 MDHEN and CDR2 SYDVKM. The CDR3 protein is CASSPTARGEKLFF. In nucleotides, the CDR3 is TGTGCCAGCAGTCCGACCGCCCGGGGGGAAAAACTGTTTTTT.

This clone was detected a few times. The rearrangement uses TRBV6-1 and TRBJ1-5; 7 bases align to TRBD1. This CDR3 region has 15 residues. CDR1 and CDR2 from the germline V gene are MNHNS and SASEGT. V dropped 6 bases and J dropped 6; count of bases not matched to a gene: 11. The CDR3 loop is CASRGTTGTVQPQHF. CDR3 DNA sequence: TGTGCCAGCAGGGGCACGACAGGGACGGTTCAGCCCCAGCATTTT.

J is TRBJ1-5 and V is TRBV2, with 9 bases fitting TRBD1. Trimming removed 5 bases from V and 3 bases from J; junction bases left unmatched: 8. The V gene's germline CDR1 is SNHLY and CDR2 FYNNEI. This CDR3 has 16 residues. Here the CDR3 DNA reads TGTGCCAGCAGTACCGGGACAGGGAGGAACAATCAGCCCCAGCATTTT. Translation gives CASSTGTGRNNQPQHF. Looking up the rest from reference TRBV2 and TRBJ1-5 gives the full variable domain: EPEVTQTPSHQVTQMGQEVILRCVPISNHLYFYWYRQILGQKVEFLVSFYNNEISEKSEIFDDQFSVERPDGSNFTLKIRSTKLEDSAMYFCASSTGTGRNNQPQHFGDGTRLSIL.

The rearrangement joins TRBV10-3 to TRBJ1-5, with 9 bases identical to TRBD1. With 7 bases clipped from V and 7 bases from J, the junction kept 5 bases outside the gene matches. Germline V gives CDR1 ENHRY, CDR2 SYGVKD. This CDR3 spans 13 amino acids. The CDR3 here is CAITPGQGQPQHF. The CDR3 DNA is TGTGCCATCACCCCGGGACAGGGACAGCCCCAGCATTTT.

A note on this clone: The identical CDR3 is also encoded by other nucleotide sequences in the sample. The chain combines TRBV6-6 with TRBJ2-7, with D tentatively TRBD2 (6 bases). Trimming cost V 2 bases and J 2 bases, with 10 bases left between them. This CDR3 contains 14 residues. CDR1 is MNHNY, CDR2 SVGAGI, per germline (reference sequence). The CDR3, as DNA: TGTGCCAGCAGTTACGTCGGAGGGGCCTACGAGCAGTACTTC. Encoded protein: CASSYVGGAYEQYF.

The rearrangement joins TRBV7-6 to TRBJ2-1, with a tentative D call TRBD1 (6 bases). CDR1 and CDR2 from the germline V gene are SGHVS and FNYEAQ. The CDR3 has 15 residues. Trimming removed 5 bases at V and 1 base at J, with 12 bases between. CDR3 sequence reads: CASSTGTTSYNEQFF. In DNA, the CDR3 is TGTGCCAGCAGCACCGGGACAACGTCCTACAATGAGCAGTTCTTC. The full variable domain, rest sourced from reference TRBV7-6 and TRBJ2-1, is GAGVSQSPRYKVTKRGQDVALRCDPISGHVSLYWYRQALGQGPEFLTYFNYEAQQDKSGLPNDRFSAERPEGSISTLTIQRTEQRDSAMYRCASSTGTTSYNEQFFGPGTRLTVL.

This chain connects TRBV6-1 to TRBJ2-7; 10 positions agree with TRBD1. The J segment lost 2 bases and the V segment lost 8 bases, leaving 3 bases of the junction unmatched. CDR1 MNHNS and CDR2 SASEGT come from the germline V gene. The CDR3 consists of 13 residues. Here the CDR3 DNA reads TGTGCCAGCCGGGACAGGGGAACCTACGAGCAGTACTTC. Residues: CASRDRGTYEQYF.

This clone was seen a handful of times. The chain employs TRBV6-1 and TRBJ2-5; D is possibly TRBD1 (6 bases). The V end lost 3 bases, the J end lost 0 bases, and 11 bases lay between the germline ends. This CDR3 is built from 15 residues. Germline V gene sequence: CDR1 MNHNS, CDR2 SASEGT. CDR3 nucleotides: TGTGCCAGCAGTGAGTCGGGGACAAACCAAGAGACCCAGTACTTC. Residues: CASSESGTNQETQYF.

This clone was observed once. The gene calls are TRBV9 and TRBJ1-1, with TRBD1 matching over 9 bases. The trim removed 0 bases at V and 7 bases at J, leaving 4 bases unmatched. CDR3 length: 14 residues. Germline lookup yields CDR1 SGDLS and CDR2 YYNGEE. This chain's CDR3 is CASSVGQGVGEAFF. CDR3 sequence (DNA): TGTGCCAGCAGCGTAGGACAGGGGGTTGGTGAAGCTTTCTTT.

This chain uses TRBV7-8 with TRBJ2-1; D not resolved. This CDR3 has 16 residues. V was shortened by 3 bases and J by 4 bases, with 16 bases between the two germline ends. The germline gives CDR1 SGHVS, CDR2 FQNEAQ. The chain's CDR3 is CASSFVSSKNYNEQFF. CDR3 in DNA: TGTGCCAGCAGCTTCGTTTCCTCTAAGAATTACAATGAGCAGTTCTTC.

The J gene is TRBJ1-1, the V gene TRBV9, with D maybe TRBD1 (5 bases). The CDR3 has 15 amino acids. The ends were cut back, 0 bases at V and 2 bases at J, with 11 bases in the middle. The germline V gene has CDR1 SGDLS and CDR2 YYNGEE. The CDR3 DNA reads as TGTGCCAGCAGCGTAGATCCAGGGATAAACACTGAAGCTTTCTTT. Protein: CASSVDPGINTEAFF.

The chain uses TRBV5-5 and TRBJ2-7; the D is unclear. Trimming removed 3 bases from V and 0 bases from J, with 7 bases in between. CDR3 length equals 13 residues. Per germline, CDR1 SGHKS and CDR2 YYEKEE (reference sequence). As DNA, the CDR3 is TGTGCCAGCAGCTCGGGTAGCTCCTACGAGCAGTACTTC. Its translation: CASSSGSSYEQYF.

The chain carries TRBV5-1 and TRBJ2-1; 7 positions match TRBD1. This CDR3 has 17 residues. CDR1 is SGHRS and CDR2 is YFSETQ in the germline V gene. The J segment lost 5 bases and the V segment lost 4 bases, leaving 15 bases of the junction unmatched. This chain's CDR3 is CASSRDRVVRSNNEQFF. The CDR3 bases are TGCGCCAGCAGCCGCGACAGGGTCGTCAGGAGTAACAATGAGCAGTTCTTC.

V usage is TRBV6-6 and J usage is TRBJ2-7; 8 bases are shared with TRBD1. Germline CDR1 reads MNHNY; CDR2 reads SVGAGI (reference sequence). This CDR3 is built from 15 residues. Trimming removed 5 bases from V and 2 bases from J; junction bases left unmatched: 8. The CDR3 sequence: CASSTAGTGTYEQYF. CDR3 nucleotide sequence: TGTGCCAGCAGTACCGCCGGGACAGGTACCTACGAGCAGTACTTC.

The chain links TRBV5-1 to TRBJ2-5; maybe TRBD1 (6 bases). V shed 2 bases and J shed 5 bases, with 13 bases lying between them. Germline V gives CDR1 SGHRS, CDR2 YFSETQ. The CDR3 runs to 14 residues. The CDR3 sequence: CASSFYRDGETQYF. The CDR3 DNA reads TGCGCCAGCAGCTTCTACAGGGATGGGGAGACCCAGTACTTC.

Note on this clone: Distinct nucleotide sequences in the sample also encode this CDR3. The CDR3 reads CASSDSQGATDTQYF. The CDR3 DNA sequence: TGTGCCAGCAGTGACTCTCAGGGTGCAACAGATACGCAGTATTTT. This chain uses TRBV6-4 with TRBJ2-3, with D perhaps TRBD1 (5 bases). The CDR3 has 15 amino acids. V was trimmed by 0 bases and J by 3 bases, leaving 10 bases between them. The germline V gene has CDR1 MRHNA and CDR2 SNTAGT.

The V gene is TRBV5-1, the J gene TRBJ2-1; TRBD2 aligns across 8 bases. J gave up 6 bases and V 6 bases, and 8 bases lay outside the gene matches. This CDR3 contains 14 residues. The germline V gene has CDR1 SGHRS and CDR2 YFSETQ. The CDR3 region is CASTVTGGPNEQFF. CDR3 in DNA: TGCGCCAGCACTGTTACGGGGGGGCCCAATGAGCAGTTCTTC.

The V gene is TRBV6-1, the J gene TRBJ1-2; possibly TRBD1 for D (6 bases). The CDR3 covers 14 residues. V lost 7 bases, J lost 0 bases, and 12 bases lay in between. Germline CDR1 MNHNS, CDR2 SASEGT. Written as DNA, the CDR3 is TGTGCCAGCACCAGGACAGCTACTAACTATGGCTACACCTTC. Translated, it gives CASTRTATNYGYTF.

This chain links TRBV6-5 with TRBJ1-2; D remains ambiguous. This CDR3 is built from 13 residues. Germline V gene lookup returns CDR1 MNHEY and CDR2 SVGAGI. The V gene lost 0 bases and the J gene lost 8 bases, with 10 bases spanning the gap. CDR3 amino acids: CASSYSSGRGYTF. The CDR3 coding sequence is TGTGCCAGCAGTTACTCGTCCGGGAGGGGCTACACCTTC.

The chain carries TRBV4-1 and TRBJ1-2; D is perhaps TRBD1 (5 bases). The CDR3 extends over 13 amino acids. Deletions cut 5 bases from V and 4 bases from J, with 11 bases between. The germline CDR1 and CDR2 sequences are MGHRA and YSYEKL. CDR3 in amino acids: CASSSGALYGYTF. The CDR3 DNA reads TGCGCCAGCAGCAGCGGGGCCCTCTATGGCTACACCTTC.

V and J are TRBV6-5 and TRBJ2-1; a weak D match, TRBD2 (5 bases). The CDR3 is 12 residues long. Trimming left V 7 bases short and J 5 bases short, with 9 bases between. In germline, CDR1 is MNHEY, CDR2 SVGAGI. CDR3 sequence (DNA): TGTGCCAGCACGGGGTTGCACAATGAGCAGTTCTTC. Its protein product is CASTGLHNEQFF.

This chain connects TRBV4-1 to TRBJ2-7; maybe TRBD1 (5 bases). This CDR3 is built from 13 residues. Trimming took 0 bases from V and 12 from J, leaving 15 bases between them. CDR1 MGHRA and CDR2 YSYEKL come from the germline V gene. The CDR3 DNA follows: TGCGCCAGCAGCCAAGATCCGCTGGGGCGGCGGTACTTC. Protein product: CASSQDPLGRRYF.